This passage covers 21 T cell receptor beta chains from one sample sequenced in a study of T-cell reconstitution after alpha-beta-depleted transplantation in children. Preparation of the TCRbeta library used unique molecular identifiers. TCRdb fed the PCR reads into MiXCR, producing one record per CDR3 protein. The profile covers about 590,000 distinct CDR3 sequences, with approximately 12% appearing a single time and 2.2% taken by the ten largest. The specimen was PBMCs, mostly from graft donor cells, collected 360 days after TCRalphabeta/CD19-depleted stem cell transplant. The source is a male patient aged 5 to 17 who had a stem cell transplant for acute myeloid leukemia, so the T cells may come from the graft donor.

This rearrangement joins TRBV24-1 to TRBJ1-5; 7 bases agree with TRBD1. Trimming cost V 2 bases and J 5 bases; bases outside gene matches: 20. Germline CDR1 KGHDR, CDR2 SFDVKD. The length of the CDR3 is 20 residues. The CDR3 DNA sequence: TGTGCCACCAGTGATTATAAGGGGACAGAGTCACGGGGCGAGGATCAGCCCCAGCATTTT. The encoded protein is CATSDYKGTESRGEDQPQHF.

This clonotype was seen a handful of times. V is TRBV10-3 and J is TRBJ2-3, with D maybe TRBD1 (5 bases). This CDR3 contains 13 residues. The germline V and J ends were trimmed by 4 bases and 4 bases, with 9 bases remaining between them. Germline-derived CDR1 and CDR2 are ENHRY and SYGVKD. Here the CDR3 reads CAISAQGSDTQYF. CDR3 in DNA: TGTGCCATCAGTGCCCAGGGATCAGATACGCAGTATTTT.

For the CDR3, the DNA is TGTGCCAGTAGTACGGGACGGCAAGAGACCCAGTACTTC. Translated: CASSTGRQETQYF. The chain joins TRBV19 to TRBJ2-5; D tentatively fits TRBD1 or TRBD2 (5 bases each). V lost 4 bases, J lost 2 bases, and 8 bases lay in between. CDR3 length: 13 residues. CDR1 and CDR2 (germline): LNHDA, SQIVND (reference sequence). The full variable domain, in which reference TRBV19 and TRBJ2-5 provide the parts outside the CDR3, is DGGITQSPKYLFRKEGQNVTLSCEQNLNHDAMYWYRQDPGQGLRLIYYSQIVNDFQKGDIAEGYSVSREKKESFPLTVTSAQKNPTAFYLCASSTGRQETQYFGPGTRLLVL.

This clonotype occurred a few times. Here the CDR3 DNA reads TGTGCCAGCAGTTGGACTAGGACCTACGAGCAGTACTTC. Its protein is CASSWTRTYEQYF. The chain employs TRBV27 and TRBJ2-7, with 7 bases lining up with TRBD2. Germline V gene data show CDR1 as MNHEY and CDR2 as SMNVEV (reference sequence). The CDR3 contains 13 residues. Unmatched junction bases numbered 2, after V lost 4 bases and J lost 2 bases.

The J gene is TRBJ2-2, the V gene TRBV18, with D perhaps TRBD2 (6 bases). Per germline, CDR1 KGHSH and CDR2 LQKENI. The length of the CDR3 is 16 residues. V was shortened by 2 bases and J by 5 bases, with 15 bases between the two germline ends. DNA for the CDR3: TGTGCCAGCTCACCAACCGGGAGCCGCGGGACCGGGGAGCTGTTTTTT. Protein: CASSPTGSRGTGELFF.

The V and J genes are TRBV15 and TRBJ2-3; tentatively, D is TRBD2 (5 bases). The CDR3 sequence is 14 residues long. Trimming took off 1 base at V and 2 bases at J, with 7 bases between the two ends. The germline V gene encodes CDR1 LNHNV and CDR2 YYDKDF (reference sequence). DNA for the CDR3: TGTGCCACCAGCAGAGTACGGGACACAGATACGCAGTATTTT. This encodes CATSRVRDTDTQYF.

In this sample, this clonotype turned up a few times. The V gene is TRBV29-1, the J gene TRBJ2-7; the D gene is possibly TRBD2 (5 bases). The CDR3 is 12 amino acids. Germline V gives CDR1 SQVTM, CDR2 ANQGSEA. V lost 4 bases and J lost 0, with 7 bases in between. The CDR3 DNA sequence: TGCAGCGTTGGAGGGAACTCCTACGAGCAGTACTTC. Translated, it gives CSVGGNSYEQYF.

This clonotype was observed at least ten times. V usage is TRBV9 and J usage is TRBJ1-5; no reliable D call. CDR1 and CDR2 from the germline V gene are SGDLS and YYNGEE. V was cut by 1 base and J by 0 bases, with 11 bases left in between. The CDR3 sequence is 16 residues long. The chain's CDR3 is CASSVPETLSNQPQHF. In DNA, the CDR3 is TGTGCCAGCAGCGTACCCGAGACACTTAGCAATCAGCCCCAGCATTTT. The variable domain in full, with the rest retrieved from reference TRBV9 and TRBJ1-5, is DSGVTQTPKHLITATGQRVTLRCSPRSGDLSVYWYQQSLDQGLQFLIQYYNGEERAKGNILERFSAQQFPDLHSELNLSSLELGDSALYFCASSVPETLSNQPQHFGDGTRLSIL.

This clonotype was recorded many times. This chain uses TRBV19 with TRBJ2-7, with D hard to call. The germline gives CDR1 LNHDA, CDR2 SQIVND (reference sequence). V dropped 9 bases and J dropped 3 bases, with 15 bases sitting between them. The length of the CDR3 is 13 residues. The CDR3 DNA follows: TGTGCCAGCAGTCCCCGACCGAGCTACGAGCAGTACTTC. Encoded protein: CASSPRPSYEQYF.

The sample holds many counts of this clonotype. For the CDR3, the DNA is TGTGCCAGCAGCTTTCTTGGAGTACCTACGCAGTATTTT. Its protein is CASSFLGVPTQYF. The chain links TRBV7-9 to TRBJ2-3; D gene ambiguous. Germline values: CDR1 SEHNR, CDR2 FQNEAQ (reference sequence). V was pared by 3 bases and J by 8 bases, with 12 bases between. The CDR3 length is 13 residues.

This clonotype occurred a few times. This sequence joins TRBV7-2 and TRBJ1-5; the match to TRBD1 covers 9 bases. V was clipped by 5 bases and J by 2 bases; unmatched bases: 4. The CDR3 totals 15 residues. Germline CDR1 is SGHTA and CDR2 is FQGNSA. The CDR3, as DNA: TGTGCCAGCAGCGCGGACAGGGGAGGCAATCAGCCCCAGCATTTT. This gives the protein CASSADRGGNQPQHF.

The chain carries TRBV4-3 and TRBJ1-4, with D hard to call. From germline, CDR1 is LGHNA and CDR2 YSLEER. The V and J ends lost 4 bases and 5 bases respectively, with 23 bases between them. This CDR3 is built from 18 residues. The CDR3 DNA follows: TGCGCCAGCAGCCTCCTACCCTCGTCACAGTTCACCAATGAAAAACTGTTTTTT. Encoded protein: CASSLLPSSQFTNEKLFF.

CDR3 sequence (DNA): TGTGCCAGCAGCGTAGAGGTGACTAGCGGTTCCTACGAGCAGTACTTC. The encoded protein is CASSVEVTSGSYEQYF. The rearrangement links TRBV9 to TRBJ2-7, with 9 bases that match TRBD2. Germline lookup yields CDR1 SGDLS and CDR2 YYNGEE. This CDR3 region has 16 residues. After removal of 0 bases from V and 1 base from J, the junction contained 5 bases not matched to a gene.

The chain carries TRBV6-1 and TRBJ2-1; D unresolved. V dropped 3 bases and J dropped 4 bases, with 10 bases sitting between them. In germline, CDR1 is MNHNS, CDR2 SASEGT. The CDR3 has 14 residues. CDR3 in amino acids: CASSEGPQYNEQFF. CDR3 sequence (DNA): TGTGCCAGCAGTGAGGGTCCCCAGTACAATGAGCAGTTCTTC.

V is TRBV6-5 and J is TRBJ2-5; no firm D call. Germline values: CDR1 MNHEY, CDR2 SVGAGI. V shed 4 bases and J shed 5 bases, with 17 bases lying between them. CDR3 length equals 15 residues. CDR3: CASSSRHTSDETQYF. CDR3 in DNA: TGTGCCAGCAGTTCCCGACATACCAGCGATGAGACCCAGTACTTC.

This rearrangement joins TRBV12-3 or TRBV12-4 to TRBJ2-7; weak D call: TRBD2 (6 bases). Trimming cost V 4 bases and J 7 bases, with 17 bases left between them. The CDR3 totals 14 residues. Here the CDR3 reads CASSSPGLSFEQYF. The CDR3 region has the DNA TGTGCCAGCAGTTCTCCGGGACTGAGTTTTGAGCAGTACTTC.

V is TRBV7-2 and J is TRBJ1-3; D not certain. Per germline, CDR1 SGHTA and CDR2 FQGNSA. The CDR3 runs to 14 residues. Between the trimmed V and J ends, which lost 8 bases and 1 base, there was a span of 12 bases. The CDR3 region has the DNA TGTGCCAGCCTACATGACGGATCTGGAAACACCATATATTTT. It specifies CASLHDGSGNTIYF.

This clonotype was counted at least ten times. The CDR3 coding sequence is TGTGCCAGCAGTGATGGCACCCGTCTGGGGGCGAACGAGCAGTACTTC. Encoded protein: CASSDGTRLGANEQYF. The chain carries TRBV2 and TRBJ2-7; possibly TRBD1 for D (6 bases). CDR1 is SNHLY and CDR2 is FYNNEI in the germline V gene. The CDR3 has 16 residues. V lost 3 bases, J lost 5 bases, and 20 bases lay in between.

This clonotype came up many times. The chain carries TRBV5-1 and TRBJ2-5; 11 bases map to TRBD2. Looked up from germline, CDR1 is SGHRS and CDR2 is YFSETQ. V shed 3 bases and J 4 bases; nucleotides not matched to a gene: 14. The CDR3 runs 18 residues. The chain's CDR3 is CASSSRLAGSFLGETQYF. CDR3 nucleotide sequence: TGCGCCAGCAGCTCGCGACTAGCGGGATCGTTTTTAGGAGAGACCCAGTACTTC.

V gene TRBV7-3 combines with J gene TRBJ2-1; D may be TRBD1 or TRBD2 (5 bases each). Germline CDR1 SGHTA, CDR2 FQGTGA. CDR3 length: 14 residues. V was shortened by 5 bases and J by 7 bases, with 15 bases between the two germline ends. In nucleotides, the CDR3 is TGTGCCAGCAGCCCAACACTTGGGGGAAATGAGCAGTTCTTC. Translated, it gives CASSPTLGGNEQFF.

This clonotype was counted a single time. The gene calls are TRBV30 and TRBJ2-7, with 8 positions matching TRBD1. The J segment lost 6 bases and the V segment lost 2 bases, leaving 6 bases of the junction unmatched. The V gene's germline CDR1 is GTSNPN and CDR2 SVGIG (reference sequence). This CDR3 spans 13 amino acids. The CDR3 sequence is CAWSQTGGREQYF. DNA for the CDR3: TGTGCCTGGAGTCAAACAGGGGGTCGCGAGCAGTACTTC.